Following are 20 T cell receptor beta chains from one sample sequenced in a study of cytomegalovirus exposure and HLA in healthy donors. The PCR contained 60 Vbeta and 13 Jbeta primers. The assay was immunoSEQ multiplex PCR, and TCRdb's table has in-frame clones only and misses some. The sample has about 180,000 clones, more than 65% seen once; the top ten hold under 3%. Material: PBMCs. Source of these receptors: a woman in her 30s in good health and CMV-seropositive.

In DNA form, the CDR3 reads TGTGCCAGCAGCTTAAGTCAAACAGGGGTCCATCAGCCCCAGCATTTT. Translation gives CASSLSQTGVHQPQHF. The chain recombines TRBV7-9 with TRBJ1-5; 7 nucleotides agree with TRBD1. Trimming at V came to 2 bases and at J to 5 bases, leaving 9 bases not matched to a gene. The CDR3 sequence is 16 residues long. The germline V gene encodes CDR1 SEHNR and CDR2 FQNEAQ (reference sequence).

The J gene is TRBJ2-1, the V gene TRBV5-1, with TRBD1 identical over 10 bases. Germline V gene data show CDR1 as SGHRS and CDR2 as YFSETQ. This CDR3 contains 16 residues. V lost 4 bases, J lost 8 bases, and 12 bases stayed unmatched. CDR3 DNA: TGCGCCAGCAGCCCACCCGGGACAGGGGAAATCGATGAGCAGTTCTTC. Its translation is CASSPPGTGEIDEQFF. The complete variable domain, with remaining parts taken from reference TRBV5-1 and TRBJ2-1, reads KAGVTQTPRYLIKTRGQQVTLSCSPISGHRSVSWYQQTPGQGLQFLFEYFSETQRNKGNFPGRFSGRQFSNSRSEMNVSTLELGDSALYLCASSPPGTGEIDEQFFGPGTRLTVL.

J is TRBJ1-5 and V is TRBV4-1; 7 nucleotides agree with TRBD1. Trimming removed 4 bases from V and 6 bases from J; junction bases left unmatched: 12. The CDR3 loop spans 16 amino acids. Germline lookup yields CDR1 MGHRA and CDR2 YSYEKL. The CDR3 region is CASSLLQGRIGQPQHF. The CDR3 nucleotides are TGCGCCAGCAGCCTTCTACAGGGGAGGATCGGTCAGCCCCAGCATTTT.

This chain uses TRBV28 with TRBJ2-3, with 7 bases fitting TRBD2. Germline V CDR1 and CDR2: MDHEN, SYDVKM. Unmatched junction bases numbered 4, after V lost 7 bases and J lost 0 bases. The CDR3 totals 14 residues. CDR3 bases: TGTGCCAGCATGGCGGGGGTTAGCACAGATACGCAGTATTTT. As protein: CASMAGVSTDTQYF. Full variable domain (missing parts from reference TRBV28 and TRBJ2-3): DVKVTQSSRYLVKRTGEKVFLECVQDMDHENMFWYRQDPGLGLRLIYFSYDVKMKEKGDIPEGYSVSREKKERFSLILESASTNQTSMYLCASMAGVSTDTQYFGPGTRLTVL.

The chain couples TRBV29-1 to TRBJ2-5, with TRBD2 identical over 8 bases. The CDR3 covers 15 residues. From germline, CDR1 is SQVTM and CDR2 ANQGSEA. The junction had 9 bases not matched to a gene; V was cut back by 2 bases and J by 4 bases. The DNA for the CDR3 is TGCAGCGTTGAAACCACGGGGGGGCGGGGAGAGACCCAGTACTTC. This encodes CSVETTGGRGETQYF.

The chain combines TRBV4-3 with TRBJ2-7; D is possibly TRBD1 (5 bases). Trimming took 4 bases from V and 5 from J, leaving 21 bases between them. Germline assignment: CDR1 LGHNA and CDR2 YSLEER. The length of the CDR3 is 16 residues. The CDR3 sequence: CASSPDVGARTHEQYF. The CDR3 DNA sequence: TGCGCCAGCAGCCCGGATGTTGGGGCGCGGACCCACGAGCAGTACTTC.

The chain joins TRBV6-1 to TRBJ2-3; D possibly corresponds to TRBD2 (7 bases). V lost 6 bases and J 4 bases, leaving 17 bases between the germline ends. Germline V gene sequence: CDR1 MNHNS, CDR2 SASEGT. CDR3 size: 15 residues. CDR3 loop: CASRKGGAVADTQYF. Here the CDR3 DNA reads TGTGCCAGCAGGAAGGGGGGGGCAGTCGCAGATACGCAGTATTTT.

The rearrangement joins TRBV7-2 to TRBJ2-5; TRBD1 is a possible D gene (5 bases). Germline CDR1 reads SGHTA; CDR2 reads FQGNSA. The CDR3 contains 14 residues. The germline V and J ends were trimmed by 3 bases and 1 base, with 9 bases remaining between them. The CDR3 region has the DNA TGTGCCAGCAGCTTTGCAGGGTCCCAAGAGACCCAGTACTTC. Its translation is CASSFAGSQETQYF.

This chain connects TRBV6-1 to TRBJ2-7, with D possibly matching TRBD1 (6 bases). Trimming removed 5 bases from V and 4 bases from J, with 15 bases in between. The CDR3 is 14 amino acids. CDR1 MNHNS and CDR2 SASEGT come from the germline V gene. The CDR3 nucleotides are TGTGCCAGCAGTCCCGGGACAAGTCTTTACGAGCAGTACTTC. Its protein is CASSPGTSLYEQYF.

The chain employs TRBV29-1 and TRBJ2-2; 7 positions agree with TRBD2. The CDR3 is 13 residues long. The trim removed 6 bases at V and 4 bases at J, leaving 5 bases unmatched. CDR1 is SQVTM, CDR2 ANQGSEA, per germline. DNA for the CDR3: TGCAGCGTGCGGGGGTCGGGCACCGGGGAGCTGTTTTTT. As protein: CSVRGSGTGELFF.

The chain joins TRBV5-4 to TRBJ2-1, with D uncertain. Germline CDR1 and CDR2: SGHNT and YYREEE (reference sequence). This CDR3 comprises 13 residues. V was clipped by 0 bases and J by 4 bases, with 5 bases between them. The CDR3 protein is CASSLGGYNEQFF. The CDR3 DNA follows: TGTGCCAGCAGCTTGGGAGGATACAATGAGCAGTTCTTC.

About this clone: Distinct nucleotide sequences in the sample also encode this CDR3. The gene calls are TRBV29-1 and TRBJ2-5; 8 bases line up with TRBD2. The CDR3 totals 13 residues. Per germline, CDR1 SQVTM and CDR2 ANQGSEA. Trimming took 6 bases from V and 4 from J; bases not matched to a gene: 7. CDR3 in DNA: TGCAGCGTACCCGGGGGGGCCGGAGAGACCCAGTACTTC. This codes for CSVPGGAGETQYF.

The chain recombines TRBV6-1 with TRBJ1-1, with D tentatively TRBD1 (6 bases). With 7 bases removed from V and 8 bases from J, the gap between germline ends came to 20 bases. There are 14 residues in the CDR3. Germline loops: CDR1 MNHNS, CDR2 SASEGT. DNA of the CDR3: TGTGCCAGCACCCGGGCGGGGGGGCTCCTGGAAGCTTTCTTT. Translating gives CASTRAGGLLEAFF.

The gene calls are TRBV28 and TRBJ1-2; TRBD1 matches at 10 bases. The germline gives CDR1 MDHEN, CDR2 SYDVKM. V dropped 6 bases and J dropped 4; count of bases not matched to a gene: 11. The CDR3 contains 16 residues. CDR3 region: CASRQQGQGMGYGYTF. The CDR3 coding sequence is TGTGCCAGCAGACAACAGGGACAGGGGATGGGCTATGGCTACACCTTC.

The chain joins TRBV29-1 to TRBJ2-7, with 7 bases fitting TRBD2. Losses at the gene ends were 5 bases for V and 6 bases for J; bases not matched to a gene: 10. The V gene's germline CDR1 is SQVTM and CDR2 ANQGSEA. The CDR3 covers 13 residues. CDR3 sequence: CSVSGTMVGEQYF. DNA of the CDR3: TGCAGCGTTTCCGGGACTATGGTTGGCGAGCAGTACTTC.

This sequence joins TRBV19 and TRBJ2-4; D gene unclear. V lost 0 bases, J lost 0 bases, and 9 bases lay in between. CDR3 length: 16 amino acids. Germline V lookup: CDR1 LNHDA, CDR2 SQIVND (reference sequence). DNA of the CDR3: TGTGCCAGTAGTATAGATCAAGCTACAGCCAAAAACATTCAGTACTTC. As protein: CASSIDQATAKNIQYF.

V is TRBV7-3 and J is TRBJ2-3, with TRBD2 matching over 8 bases. Germline V CDR1 and CDR2: SGHTA, FQGTGA. The ends lost 5 bases at V and 2 bases at J; junction bases unmatched: 15. There are 18 residues in the CDR3. The CDR3: CASSPQSRRGALTDTQYF. For the CDR3, the DNA is TGTGCCAGCAGCCCCCAGTCCAGGCGGGGGGCGCTCACAGATACGCAGTATTTT.

This clone was detected a few times. V and J are TRBV19 and TRBJ1-4; D is unclear. V lost 6 bases and J lost 2, with 10 bases in between. CDR1 LNHDA and CDR2 SQIVND come from the germline V gene (reference sequence). The CDR3 spans 14 residues. This CDR3 reads CASSSSGTNEKLFF. CDR3 in DNA: TGTGCCAGTAGCTCGTCCGGGACTAATGAAAAACTGTTTTTT.

The chain is built from TRBV7-2 and TRBJ1-5; D may be TRBD1 (6 bases). Germline V gene data show CDR1 as SGHTA and CDR2 as FQGNSA. This CDR3 has 15 residues. Trimming shortened V by 0 bases and J by 3 bases, and 9 bases separated the two germline ends. CDR3 region: CASSLARGVNQPQHF. The CDR3 DNA reads as TGTGCCAGCAGCTTAGCCAGGGGAGTCAATCAGCCCCAGCATTTT.

This clone showed up just a few times. The V gene is TRBV4-2, the J gene TRBJ1-6; 7 nucleotides agree with TRBD1. The length of the CDR3 is 15 residues. Germline CDR1 reads LGHNA; CDR2 reads YNFKEQ. Trimming cost V 0 bases and J 9 bases; bases outside gene matches: 5. CDR3 DNA: TGTGCCAGCAGCCAAGAGGCAGGGGGTACTTCACCCCTCCACTTT. It is translated as CASSQEAGGTSPLHF.